This T cell receptor (beta chain) is from a study of shared clonotypes between healthy human individuals. The repertoire was sequenced with immunoSEQ multiplex PCR; TCRdb's copy has only in-frame clones and lacks some. This sample has approximately 2,200,000 clones, with around 93% found just once. The germline V gene has CDR1 SQVTM and CDR2 ANQGSEA. V lost 6 bases and J lost 2, with 17 bases in between. CDR3 size: 15 residues. In the naive CD8 group, cells lacked CD45RO and were positively selected for CCR7, so terminally differentiated effector memory CD45RA+ cells were left out. The V call is TRBV29-1, the J call TRBJ1-5; D gene unclear. The sample comprised naive CD8+ T cells from PBMCs. The sequence came from a man between 18 and 35 years old in good health. Some clones in this sample may be carry-over from other donors' samples. The CDR3 sequence: CSVALRDWGNQPQHF. The CDR3 DNA is TGCAGCGTCGCCCTTAGGGATTGGGGCAATCAGCCCCAGCATTTT.